The TCR beta chain described here comes from a study of cytomegalovirus exposure and HLA in healthy donors. Study observations and caveats: Certain sequence variants were highly shared and formed a cluster, and this cluster was likely a sequencing artifact. Generally TCR sequences proved uncommon, though certain public TCRs appeared in numerous donors.

This PCR relied on a set of 60 Vbeta primers and 13 Jbeta primers. This table comes from immunoSEQ multiplex PCR, and its TCRdb copy is limited to in-frame clones, with some not included. The data contain about 120,000 clones, about 80% of them seen just once; the ten biggest clones take up approximately 10%. From germline, CDR1 is SGHRS and CDR2 YFSETQ. V dropped 5 bases and J dropped 2 bases, with 8 bases sitting between them. The CDR3 has 12 amino acids. With regard to this clone: Its antigen is currently unknown.

The sequenced material came from PBMCs. The chain carries TRBV5-1 and TRBJ2-7, with unresolved D. The receptor comes from a young man in good health and CMV-seropositive. The CDR3 spells CASRYNAYEQYF. In DNA form, the CDR3 reads TGCGCCAGCAGGTACAACGCCTACGAGCAGTACTTC. Full variable domain (outside the CDR3, taken from reference TRBV5-1 and TRBJ2-7): KAGVTQTPRYLIKTRGQQVTLSCSPISGHRSVSWYQQTPGQGLQFLFEYFSETQRNKGNFPGRFSGRQFSNSRSEMNVSTLELGDSALYLCASRYNAYEQYFGPGTRLTVT.